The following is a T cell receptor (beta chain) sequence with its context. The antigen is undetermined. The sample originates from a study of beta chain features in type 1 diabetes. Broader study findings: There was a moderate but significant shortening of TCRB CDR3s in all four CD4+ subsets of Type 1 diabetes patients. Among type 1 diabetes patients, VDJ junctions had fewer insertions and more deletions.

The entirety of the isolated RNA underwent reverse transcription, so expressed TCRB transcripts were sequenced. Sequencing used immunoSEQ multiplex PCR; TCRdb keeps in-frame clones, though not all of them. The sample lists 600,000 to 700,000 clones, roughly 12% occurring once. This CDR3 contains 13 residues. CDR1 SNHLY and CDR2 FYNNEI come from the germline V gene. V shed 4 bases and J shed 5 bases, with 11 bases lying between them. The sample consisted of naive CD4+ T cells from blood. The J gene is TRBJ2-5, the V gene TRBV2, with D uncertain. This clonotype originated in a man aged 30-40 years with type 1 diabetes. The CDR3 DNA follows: TGTGCCAGCAGTGCGAAGATTCGGGAGACCCAGTACTTC. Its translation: CASSAKIRETQYF. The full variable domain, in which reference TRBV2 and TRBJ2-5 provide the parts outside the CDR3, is EPEVTQTPSHQVTQMGQEVILRCVPISNHLYFYWYRQILGQKVEFLVSFYNNEISEKSEIFDDQFSVERPDGSNFTLKIRSTKLEDSAMYFCASSAKIRETQYFGPGTRLLVL.